Following are 14 T cell receptor beta chains from one sample sequenced in a study of shared clonotypes between healthy human individuals. TCRdb's copy holds only in-frame clones and misses some; the assay was immunoSEQ multiplex PCR. The sample lists hundreds of thousands of clones; 90% to 97% were seen once. The sample comprised naive CD4+ T cells sorted from blood. Subset given: CD45RA+ positively selected. The receptors here all came from a woman aged 30 to 39 in good health.

The gene calls are TRBV25-1 and TRBJ2-7; TRBD2 aligns across 10 bases. Germline assignment: CDR1 MGHDK and CDR2 SYGVNS. Losses at the gene ends were 4 bases for V and 4 bases for J; bases not matched to a gene: 10. The CDR3 is made up of 16 amino acids. The DNA for the CDR3 is TGTGCCAGCAGTGGTTCCTCTAGCGGGAGTAAATACGAGCAGTACTTC. Its protein is CASSGSSSGSKYEQYF.

The gene calls are TRBV28 and TRBJ2-7, with 7 bases fitting TRBD1. V gave up 7 bases and J gave up 0 bases; unmatched junction bases: 9. CDR1 MDHEN and CDR2 SYDVKM come from the germline V gene. The CDR3 is made up of 15 amino acids. The CDR3 sequence is CASNPLDRSSYEQYF. CDR3 nucleotide sequence: TGTGCCAGCAACCCCCTGGACAGGTCCTCCTACGAGCAGTACTTC.

This clone has just one count. The chain joins TRBV19 to TRBJ2-5; tentatively, D is TRBD1 (6 bases). The germline CDR1 and CDR2 sequences are LNHDA and SQIVND (reference sequence). The CDR3 extends over 14 amino acids. Trimming removed 1 base at V and 5 bases at J, with 11 bases between. Written as DNA, the CDR3 is TGTGCCAGTAGTATAGGCCCAGGGGTGGAGACCCAGTACTTC. Encoded protein: CASSIGPGVETQYF.

The gene calls are TRBV6-5 and TRBJ1-6; D remains unclear. CDR3 length: 13 amino acids. The V end was cut by 4 bases, the J end by 14 bases, with 15 bases between. CDR1 is MNHEY, CDR2 SVGAGI, per germline. CDR3 coding DNA: TGTGCCAGCAGTTCCGCCCAAGGGTTGACCCTCCACTTT. Translated: CASSSAQGLTLHF.

The chain is built from TRBV28 and TRBJ1-1; 9 positions match TRBD1. The CDR3 extends over 14 amino acids. V lost 5 bases, J lost 7 bases, and 8 bases stayed unmatched. CDR1 MDHEN and CDR2 SYDVKM come from the germline V gene. CDR3: CASSASGTGLEAFF. The CDR3 nucleotides read TGTGCCAGCAGTGCATCGGGGACAGGGCTTGAAGCTTTCTTT.

The chain recombines TRBV7-2 with TRBJ2-5, with a tentative D call TRBD2 (5 bases). With 6 bases removed from V and 8 bases from J, the gap between germline ends came to 13 bases. CDR1 SGHTA and CDR2 FQGNSA come from the germline V gene. The CDR3 loop spans 12 amino acids. In DNA form, the CDR3 reads TGTGCCAGCAGACAAAGCGGAGAAACCCAGTACTTC. Translated: CASRQSGETQYF.

V and J are TRBV30 and TRBJ2-5, with a possible D match to TRBD1 (5 bases). The J call may be faulty, since TRBJ2-7 better matches the DNA end. The CDR3 has 13 amino acids. Germline CDR1 reads GTSNPN; CDR2 reads SVGIG (reference sequence). CDR3 nucleotides: TGTGCCTGGACGTGGGGCCGCGAAGTCGAGCAGTACTTC. Translation gives CAWTWGREVEQYF.

This chain links TRBV9 with TRBJ2-5; 7 bases are shared with TRBD2. The J call is doubtful: the DNA matches TRBJ2-7 better. The CDR3 covers 14 residues. The germline V gene encodes CDR1 SGDLS and CDR2 YYNGEE. DNA for the CDR3: TGTGCCAGCAGCCCCCGGGGGGAGTCCTACGAGCAGTACTTC. This sequence encodes CASSPRGESYEQYF.

The gene calls are TRBV27 and TRBJ1-2; 12 nucleotides align to TRBD1. V was clipped by 6 bases and J by 8 bases; unmatched bases: 7. The CDR3 runs to 14 residues. CDR1 is MNHEY and CDR2 is SMNVEV in the germline V gene (reference sequence). The CDR3 bases are TGTGCCAGCAGGGGGACCGGGACAGGGGGCGGCTACACCTTC. This codes for CASRGTGTGGGYTF.

This rearrangement joins TRBV7-8 to TRBJ2-5, with 7 bases matching TRBD2. Germline CDR1 SGHVS, CDR2 FQNEAQ. CDR3 length: 14 residues. The V gene end was trimmed by 5 bases and the J gene end by 3 bases; junction bases not matched to a gene: 6. The CDR3 loop is CASSTMGGKETQYF. The CDR3 DNA reads as TGTGCCAGCAGCACCATGGGGGGGAAAGAGACCCAGTACTTC. Looking up the rest from reference TRBV7-8 and TRBJ2-5 gives the full variable domain: GAGVSQSPRYKVAKRGQDVALRCDPISGHVSLFWYQQALGQGPEFLTYFQNEAQLDKSGLPSDRFFAERPEGSVSTLKIQRTQQEDSAVYLCASSTMGGKETQYFGPGTRLLVL.

The chain carries TRBV28 and TRBJ2-3; 8 bases map to TRBD2. This CDR3 has 15 amino acids. The trim removed 6 bases at V and 4 bases at J, leaving 9 bases unmatched. Germline CDR1 is MDHEN and CDR2 is SYDVKM. The CDR3 here is CASSSSGSGADTQYF. In DNA, the CDR3 is TGTGCCAGCAGCTCGAGCGGGAGTGGGGCAGATACGCAGTATTTT.

The rearrangement joins TRBV28 to TRBJ1-2, with D hard to call. The CDR3 is made up of 12 amino acids. V lost 5 bases and J 3 bases, leaving 7 bases between the germline ends. Germline loops: CDR1 MDHEN, CDR2 SYDVKM. As DNA, the CDR3 is TGTGCCAGCAGTCCCTCATACTATGGCTACACCTTC. Protein product: CASSPSYYGYTF.

This clone was counted only a few times. The same CDR3 can be traced to other DNA sequences in this sample. The rearrangement uses TRBV2 and TRBJ2-5, with D uncertain. V was trimmed by 6 bases and J by 0 bases, leaving 2 bases between them. This CDR3 is built from 11 residues. Germline V gene sequence: CDR1 SNHLY, CDR2 FYNNEI. The CDR3 DNA is TGTGCCAGCAGCTACCAAGAGACCCAGTACTTC. It yields the protein CASSYQETQYF. The full variable domain, with the rest looked up from reference TRBV2 and TRBJ2-5, is EPEVTQTPSHQVTQMGQEVILRCVPISNHLYFYWYRQILGQKVEFLVSFYNNEISEKSEIFDDQFSVERPDGSNFTLKIRSTKLEDSAMYFCASSYQETQYFGPGTRLLVL.

The gene calls are TRBV7-9 and TRBJ2-6, with D unresolved. Germline V gene data show CDR1 as SEHNR and CDR2 as FQNEAQ (reference sequence). Trimming stripped 7 bases from V and 0 bases from J, with 7 bases between. The CDR3 covers 14 residues. This CDR3 reads CASNRLSGANVLTF. Here the CDR3 DNA reads TGTGCCAGCAACCGACTCTCTGGGGCCAACGTCCTGACTTTC.